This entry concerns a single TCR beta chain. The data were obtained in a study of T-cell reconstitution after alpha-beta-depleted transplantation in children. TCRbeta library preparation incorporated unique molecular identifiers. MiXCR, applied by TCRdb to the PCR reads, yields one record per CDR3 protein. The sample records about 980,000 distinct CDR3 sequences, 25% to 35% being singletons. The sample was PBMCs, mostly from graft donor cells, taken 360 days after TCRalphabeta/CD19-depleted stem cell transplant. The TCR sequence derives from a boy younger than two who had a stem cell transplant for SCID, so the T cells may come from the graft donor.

The CDR3 sequence is CASSQVASSYEQYF. The CDR3 region has the DNA TGTGCCAGCAGCCAAGTGGCCAGCTCCTACGAGCAGTACTTC. The chain combines TRBV3-1 with TRBJ2-7; D not resolved. The CDR3 has 14 amino acids. Trimming removed 1 base at V and 0 bases at J, with 7 bases between. CDR1 LGHDT and CDR2 YNNKEL come from the germline V gene (reference sequence).